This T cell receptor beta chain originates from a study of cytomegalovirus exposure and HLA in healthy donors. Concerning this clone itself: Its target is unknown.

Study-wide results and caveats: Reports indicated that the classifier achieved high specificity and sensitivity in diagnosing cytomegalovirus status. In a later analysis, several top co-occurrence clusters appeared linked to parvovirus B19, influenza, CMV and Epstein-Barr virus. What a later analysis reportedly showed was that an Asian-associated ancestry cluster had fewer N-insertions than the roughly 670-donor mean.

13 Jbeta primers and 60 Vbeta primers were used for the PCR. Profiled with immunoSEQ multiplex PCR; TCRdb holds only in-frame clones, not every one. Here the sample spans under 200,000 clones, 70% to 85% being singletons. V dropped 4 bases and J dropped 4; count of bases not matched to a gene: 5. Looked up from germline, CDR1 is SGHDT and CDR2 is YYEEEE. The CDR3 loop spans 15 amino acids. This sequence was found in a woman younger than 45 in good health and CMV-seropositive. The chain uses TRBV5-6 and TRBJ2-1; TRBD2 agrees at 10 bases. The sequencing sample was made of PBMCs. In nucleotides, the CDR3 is TGTGCCAGCAGCAAGGGACTAGCGATATACAATGAGCAGTTCTTC. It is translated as CASSKGLAIYNEQFF.